This TCR beta chain was captured by sequencing in a study of T-cell reconstitution after alpha-beta-depleted transplantation in children. Unique molecular identifiers tagged the TCRbeta library. TCRdb re-analysed the PCR reads in MiXCR, keeping a single row per CDR3 protein. The data show fewer than 550,000 distinct CDR3 sequences, approximately 11% seen once. This clonotype was recorded a few times. The CDR3 contains 16 residues. Germline V gene sequence: CDR1 MGHRA, CDR2 YSYEKL. V shed 1 base and J 4 bases; nucleotides not matched to a gene: 6. The sequences come from PBMCs from the stem cell graft donor, collected from the stem cell graft. The TCR sequence derives from a human donor who donated a stem cell graft to a child with acute myeloid leukemia. V gene TRBV4-1 combines with J gene TRBJ2-2; 7 bases map to TRBD2. CDR3 in DNA: TGCGCCAGCAGCCAAGTGGCGGGGGTTGTCACCGGGGAGCTGTTTTTT. Translating it yields CASSQVAGVVTGELFF.